This T cell receptor (beta chain) appears in the sequencing data of a study of early T cells in non-severe SARS-CoV-2 infection. The CDR3 totals 13 residues. From germline, CDR1 is LNHNV and CDR2 YYDKDF (reference sequence). V dropped 3 bases and J dropped 3 bases, with 8 bases sitting between them. At least ten counts were recorded for this clonotype. Unique molecular identifiers were attached to individual cDNA molecules. Each CDR3 protein gets one entry after TCRdb re-called the 5' RACE reads with MiXCR. The sample has some 46,000 distinct CDR3 sequences, 9.3% seen once; the top ten hold about 15%.

This TCR came from an adult who was a healthcare worker with PCR-confirmed SARS-CoV-2 infection or an uninfected control (not recorded which). The sequenced sample was whole blood. The chain employs TRBV15 and TRBJ2-5; no definite D call. In nucleotides, the CDR3 is TGTGCCACCAGCAGGGGCTCCAAAGAGACCCAGTACTTC. Translating it yields CATSRGSKETQYF.